The source of this T cell receptor beta chain is a study of blood T cell repertoires in COVID-19. In the study overall: Researchers got acute and convalescent COVID-19 samples from the United States, Italy and Spain.

Participant age was about 18 to 89 years, and participants resided in about 25 US areas. Cohort 3 donors counted as recovered after two negative PCRs, clearance, or resolved symptoms. The length of the CDR3 is 15 residues. Germline CDR1 reads PRHDT; CDR2 reads FYEKMQ (reference sequence). Trimming removed 3 bases at V and 5 bases at J, with 17 bases between. In the study's own analysis: Estimation of nucleated cell counts was performed using reference gene primer amplification. Using immunoSEQ multiplex PCR, the repertoire was profiled, and TCRdb retains in-frame clones only, with some absent. V and J calls plus clone size are reproduced from that table; the DNA served to infer D and trimming. The sample lists about 220,000 clones; about 79% were seen once.

The sequencing input was PBMCs or T cells enriched from blood (not recorded which). The chain has TRBV13 and TRBJ2-7; D is possibly TRBD2 (5 bases). This TCR was sampled from a woman in her sixties who had recovered from COVID-19. Here the CDR3 reads CASSFRGGPLHEQYF. In DNA form, the CDR3 reads TGTGCCAGCAGCTTCCGCGGAGGACCTCTCCACGAGCAGTACTTC.